These 11 T cell receptor beta chains were all obtained from the same sample, sequenced in a study of T cell repertoires in cytomegalovirus infection. These TCRs' antigens remain unknown. In TCRdb, the reads were re-called with MiXCR into one record per CDR3 protein. The table lists hundreds of thousands of distinct CDR3 sequences, more than 25% of them singletons, with over 13% in the top ten. The sample here was cultured CD8+ T cells from PBMCs, taken from culture after CMV antigen stimulation. These receptors were taken from a human donor in good health (CMV status not recorded). Some clones in this sample may be carry-over from other donors' samples.

Concerning this clonotype itself: This sequence may be a read error, since a much larger clone differs from it by one base. This chain connects TRBV28 to TRBJ2-2; D remains ambiguous. Looked up from germline, CDR1 is MDHEN and CDR2 is SYDVKM. The length of the CDR3 is 18 residues. CDR3 region: CTSSSRAHRVSGTGELFF. CDR3 bases: TGTACCAGCAGTTCCCGGGCCCATCGGGTTTCTGGGACCGGGGAGCTGTTTTTT. Full variable domain (rest looked up from reference TRBV28 and TRBJ2-2): DVKVTQSSRYLVKRTGEKVFLECVQDMDHENMFWYRQDPGLGLRLIYFSYDVKMKEKGDIPEGYSVSREKKERFSLILESASTNQTSMYLCTSSSRAHRVSGTGELFFGEGSRLTVL.

Written as DNA, the CDR3 is TGCAGCGTTGTTCTAGCGGGGGCCTGGGCCGGGGAGCTGTTTTTT. It yields the protein CSVVLAGAWAGELFF. The J gene is TRBJ2-2, the V gene TRBV29-1, with TRBD2 matching 10 bases. Germline values: CDR1 SQVTM, CDR2 ANQGSEA. Germline trimming cut 4 bases from V and 6 bases from J; bases unmatched to any gene: 8. CDR3 size: 15 residues.

This clonotype appeared a few times. The chain employs TRBV7-6 and TRBJ2-7, with 8 bases that match TRBD2. Trimming took 7 bases from V and 3 from J; bases not matched to a gene: 8. CDR1 and CDR2 from the germline V gene are SGHVS and FNYEAQ. The CDR3 has 14 amino acids. The CDR3 nucleotides are TGTGCCAGCACCCCCCCCGGGGGGGTCTACGAGCAGTACTTC. This gives the protein CASTPPGGVYEQYF.

CDR3: CANSRGGAVNEQFF. The CDR3 DNA sequence: TGTGCCAACTCGAGGGGGGGGGCCGTAAATGAGCAGTTCTTC. The V call is TRBV6-5, the J call TRBJ2-1, with D possibly being TRBD2 (7 bases). Germline assignment: CDR1 MNHEY and CDR2 SVGAGI. The CDR3 totals 14 residues. V lost 10 bases, J lost 7 bases, and 20 bases lay in between.

The sample holds one count of this clonotype. The chain carries TRBV4-3 and TRBJ1-1; 9 nucleotides align to TRBD1. CDR1 is LGHNA, CDR2 YSLEER, per germline. V gave up 1 base and J gave up 5 bases; unmatched junction bases: 5. The CDR3 loop spans 15 amino acids. As DNA, the CDR3 is TGCGCCAGCAGCCAAGCTAGGACAGGGGTGACTGAAGCTTTCTTT. This encodes CASSQARTGVTEAFF.

The chain couples TRBV20-1 to TRBJ1-3; D gene unclear. Germline V gene sequence: CDR1 DFQATT, CDR2 SNEGSKA (reference sequence). The CDR3 is 11 amino acids. V shed 6 bases and J shed 4 bases, with 7 bases lying between them. The CDR3, as DNA: TGCAGTGCCCCCGGGGGAAACACCATATATTTT. Translation gives CSAPGGNTIYF.

Ten or more counts support this clonotype. The rearrangement links TRBV6-5 to TRBJ2-5; TRBD2 is a possible D gene (6 bases). The germline V and J ends were trimmed by 0 bases and 4 bases, with 18 bases remaining between them. This CDR3 has 17 amino acids. CDR1 is MNHEY and CDR2 is SVGAGI in the germline V gene. In DNA, the CDR3 is TGTGCCAGCAGTTACTCGACCACGGAACTAGCATCAGAGACCCAGTACTTC. It translates to CASSYSTTELASETQYF.

The chain combines TRBV28 with TRBJ2-1, with D possibly matching TRBD1 (6 bases). V lost 3 bases and J 0 bases, leaving 9 bases between the germline ends. The CDR3 sequence is 15 residues long. CDR1 and CDR2 (germline): MDHEN, SYDVKM. The CDR3 DNA reads as TGTGCCAGCAGTTTGAGGGGGAACTCCTACAATGAGCAGTTCTTC. Translation: CASSLRGNSYNEQFF.

The gene calls are TRBV20-1 and TRBJ2-7, with TRBD2 as a possible D gene (6 bases). V was clipped by 1 base and J by 0 bases, with 19 bases between them. Looked up from germline, CDR1 is DFQATT and CDR2 is SNEGSKA (reference sequence). The CDR3 totals 17 residues. CDR3 coding DNA: TGCAGTGCTAGAGGAATTTTGGGCGGGGCGAGCTCCTACGAGCAGTACGTC. Its protein is CSARGILGGASSYEQYV.

This clonotype showed up just a few times. The chain uses TRBV12-3 or TRBV12-4 and TRBJ2-2, with 10 bases matching TRBD2. V lost 1 base to trimming and J lost 7 bases; unmatched junction nucleotides: 6. The CDR3 is 16 amino acids. CDR3: CASSLESGGAGGELFF. For the CDR3, the DNA is TGTGCCAGCAGTTTAGAGAGCGGGGGGGCCGGCGGGGAGCTGTTTTTT.

The chain links TRBV15 to TRBJ1-2; weak D call: TRBD1 (6 bases). Germline V lookup: CDR1 LNHNV, CDR2 YYDKDF (reference sequence). The CDR3 has 16 amino acids. With 5 bases removed from V and 6 bases from J, the gap between germline ends came to 22 bases. The chain's CDR3 is CATSGYYRDTRHGYTF. CDR3 sequence (DNA): TGTGCCACCAGCGGGTACTATCGGGACACTAGACATGGCTACACCTTC. The full variable domain, in which reference TRBV15 and TRBJ1-2 provide the parts outside the CDR3, is DAMVIQNPRYQVTQFGKPVTLSCSQTLNHNVMYWYQQKSSQAPKLLFHYYDKDFNNEADTPDNFQSRRPNTSFCFLDIRSPGLGDTAMYLCATSGYYRDTRHGYTFGSGTRLTVV.